Listed here are 17 T cell receptor beta chains from one sample, sequenced in a study of metastatic and nonmetastatic thyroid tumors. TCRdb ran MiXCR on the PCR reads. The data show 30,000 to 35,000 clones, about 29% seen once. All patients were untreated before thyroid surgery. The sequencing input was blood. These receptor sequences come from a female donor with papillary thyroid cancer or a benign thyroid nodule (not recorded which). Some clones in this sample may be carry-over from other donors' samples.

This clone was observed at least ten times. The chain employs TRBV6-4 and TRBJ2-5, with 14 bases aligning to TRBD2. Germline values: CDR1 MRHNA, CDR2 SNTAGT. The CDR3 has 15 residues. J lost 5 bases, V lost 8 bases, and 7 bases had no gene match. CDR3 DNA sequence: TGTGCCAGCCGGACTAGCGGGGGGTTTCGGGAGACCCAGTACTTC. This gives the protein CASRTSGGFRETQYF.

This clone was detected many times. The rearrangement uses TRBV18 and TRBJ1-1; D might be TRBD1 (6 bases). The CDR3 length is 13 residues. The germline V gene encodes CDR1 KGHSH and CDR2 LQKENI. Trimming removed 6 bases from V and 5 bases from J, with 13 bases in between. This CDR3 reads CASSQGKKTEAFF. The CDR3 nucleotides are TGTGCCAGCTCCCAGGGGAAGAAGACTGAAGCTTTCTTT.

In its sample, this clone was seen many times. CDR3 coding DNA: TGTGCCAGCAGCCCGAGATCTGTAGCGGGCTCCTACGAGCAGTACTTC. Translation gives CASSPRSVAGSYEQYF. This chain connects TRBV9 to TRBJ2-7, with 7 bases fitting TRBD2. The junction had 10 bases not matched to a gene; V was cut back by 4 bases and J by 0 bases. The CDR3 runs 16 residues. Germline values: CDR1 SGDLS, CDR2 YYNGEE.

The sample holds many counts of this clone. This chain joins TRBV20-1 and TRBJ2-7; D is perhaps TRBD2 (5 bases). The CDR3 totals 14 residues. Trimming took 1 base from V and 3 from J, leaving 13 bases between them. Germline V gene sequence: CDR1 DFQATT, CDR2 SNEGSKA (reference sequence). CDR3 region: CSARAPAGGYEQYF. Here the CDR3 DNA reads TGCAGTGCTAGAGCCCCGGCGGGCGGCTACGAGCAGTACTTC.

The genes are TRBV20-1 and TRBJ2-7; perhaps TRBD2 as D (7 bases). The CDR3 has 14 amino acids. In germline, CDR1 is DFQATT, CDR2 SNEGSKA (reference sequence). Trimming took off 1 base at V and 4 bases at J, with 14 bases between the two ends. The CDR3 nucleotides are TGCAGTGCTAGAGTTGGGGGGAGGGGGTACGAGCAGTACTTC. This encodes CSARVGGRGYEQYF.

The chain joins TRBV20-1 to TRBJ2-7; no firm D call. Trimming removed 2 bases from V and 10 bases from J, with 21 bases in between. The CDR3 has 14 residues. Germline CDR1 DFQATT, CDR2 SNEGSKA (reference sequence). This CDR3 is CSARPGTPRSDQYF. The CDR3, as DNA: TGCAGTGCTAGACCAGGCACTCCTCGGTCCGATCAGTACTTC.

At least ten counts were recorded for this clone. J is TRBJ2-1 and V is TRBV20-1; TRBD1 matches 7 bases. This CDR3 has 16 amino acids. Trimming took 0 bases from V and 3 from J; bases not matched to a gene: 8. CDR1 and CDR2 from the germline V gene are DFQATT and SNEGSKA (reference sequence). Here the CDR3 DNA reads TGCAGTGCTAGAGATCTCGGGCAGGGGGACTACAATGAGCAGTTCTTC. Protein: CSARDLGQGDYNEQFF.

Comment on this clone: Germline and junction disagree at one end, which may indicate a read error. V usage is TRBV6-9 and J usage is TRBJ1-1; D uncertain. Germline V gives CDR1 MNHGY, CDR2 SVAAGI. The CDR3 extends over 14 amino acids. CDR3 amino acids: CASSCYSMKTEAFF. CDR3 coding DNA: TGTGCCAGCAGTTGTTATTCCATGAAAACTGAAGCTTTCTTT.

This clone appeared a few times. CDR3 in amino acids: CASSWGTSGSGANVLTF. The CDR3 DNA follows: TGTGCCAGCAGTTGGGGGACTAGCGGCTCTGGGGCCAACGTCCTGACTTTC. V and J are TRBV28 and TRBJ2-6, with 11 nucleotides matching TRBD2. This CDR3 is 17 amino acids long. Germline values: CDR1 MDHEN, CDR2 SYDVKM. The ends lost 4 bases at V and 0 bases at J; junction bases unmatched: 2.

This clone has a count of ten or more. At one end, the junction sequence differs from germline, possibly due to a read error. This specimen includes other DNA sequences encoding the same CDR3. The chain has TRBV7-7 and TRBJ2-2, with D possibly matching TRBD2 (6 bases). This CDR3 is built from 14 residues. The germline CDR1 and CDR2 sequences are SSHAT and FNYEAQ (reference sequence). Written as DNA, the CDR3 is TGTGCTAGCAGCCCGGACTATAACACGGGGGAGCTGTTCTTT. Translating gives CASSPDYNTGELFF.

This clone was seen at least ten times. One end of the junction varies from germline; a read error may be responsible. This rearrangement joins TRBV5-4 to TRBJ2-1; tentative D call: TRBD1 (6 bases). The CDR3 is made up of 15 amino acids. Germline V lookup: CDR1 SGHNT, CDR2 YYREEE (reference sequence). The CDR3 sequence: CASSSGQLSPNEQFF. CDR3 DNA: TGCGCCAGCAGTTCCGGACAGCTGAGCCCCAATGAGCAGTTCTTC.

In its sample, this clone is medium-sized. This chain links TRBV12-3 or TRBV12-4 with TRBJ1-6; D is undetermined. V lost 3 bases to trimming and J lost 8 bases, with 8 bases between them. The CDR3 totals 13 residues. CDR3 bases: TGTGCCAGCAGTTTTGGTGGGGATTCACCCCTCCACTTT. Its translation is CASSFGGDSPLHF.

This clone was seen many times. The chain links TRBV11-2 to TRBJ2-3, with a possible D match to TRBD2 (6 bases). Trimming removed 1 base from V and 0 bases from J, with 14 bases in between. The CDR3 is 17 amino acids. The V gene's germline CDR1 is SGHAT and CDR2 FQNNGV. The CDR3 region is CASSLGRTGVSTDTQYF. The CDR3 nucleotides read TGTGCCAGCAGCTTAGGTCGGACGGGGGTTAGCACAGATACGCAGTATTTT.

This clone was picked up many times. Other DNA sequences in this specimen translate into the identical CDR3. The rearrangement links TRBV5-1 to TRBJ2-3, with TRBD2 matching over 11 bases. The CDR3 has 17 residues. Per the germline V gene, CDR1 is SGHRS and CDR2 is YFSETQ. V lost 0 bases, J lost 4 bases, and 7 bases stayed unmatched. CDR3 in amino acids: CASSLVRSGRVPDTQYF. Written as DNA, the CDR3 is TGCGCCAGCAGCTTGGTCCGTAGCGGGAGGGTACCAGATACGCAGTATTTT. Drawing the rest from reference TRBV5-1 and TRBJ2-3, the complete variable domain is KAGVTQTPRYLIKTRGQQVTLSCSPISGHRSVSWYQQTPGQGLQFLFEYFSETQRNKGNFPGRFSGRQFSNSRSEMNVSTLELGDSALYLCASSLVRSGRVPDTQYFGPGTRLTVL.

The rearrangement joins TRBV5-1 to TRBJ2-5, with 7 bases matching TRBD1. CDR1 and CDR2 from the germline V gene are SGHRS and YFSETQ. J gave up 5 bases and V 4 bases, and 14 bases lay outside the gene matches. This CDR3 has 16 residues. The CDR3 coding sequence is TGCGCCAGCAGCCTACGGGACAGCCACTTAGGGGAGACCCAGTACTTC. Its protein product is CASSLRDSHLGETQYF.

In regard to this clone: The junction does not match germline at one end; this may be a read error. This chain connects TRBV7-3 to TRBJ2-3; 12 bases agree with TRBD2. This CDR3 has 16 residues. In germline, CDR1 is SGHTA, CDR2 FQGTGA. DNA of the CDR3: TGTGCCTGCAGCCTGGAACTAGCGGGGGGCTTGAATACGCAGTATTTT. Encoded protein: CACSLELAGGLNTQYF. Based on the CDR3 plus reference TRBV7-3 and TRBJ2-3, the full variable domain is GAGVSQTPSNKVTEKGKYVELRCDPISGHTALYWYRQSLGQGPEFLIYFQGTGAADDSGLPNDRFFAVRPEGSVSTLKIQRTERGDSAVYLCACSLELAGGLNTQYFGPGTRLTVL.

This clone was recorded at least ten times. The chain is built from TRBV4-2 and TRBJ2-7; 8 bases align to TRBD2. CDR1 is LGHNA, CDR2 YNFKEQ, per germline. Germline trimming cut 0 bases from V and 0 bases from J; bases unmatched to any gene: 7. The CDR3 length is 17 residues. In DNA form, the CDR3 reads TGTGCCAGCAGCCAAGAAAACGCGGGGGGAGTCTCCTACGAGCAGTACTTC. It translates to CASSQENAGGVSYEQYF.